Sequencing of this T cell receptor (beta chain) was carried out in a study of T cell responses to AZD1222 COVID-19 vaccine. Generated by immunoSEQ multiplex PCR, the TCRdb table keeps only in-frame clones and is missing some. The data show approximately 150,000 clones, approximately 90% seen once. V was clipped by 1 base and J by 7 bases, with 14 bases between them. The CDR3 runs 14 residues. The germline V gene encodes CDR1 LGHDT and CDR2 YNNKEL (reference sequence). The receptor comes from an adult in good health. This chain uses TRBV3-1 (or the pseudogene TRBV3-2) with TRBJ2-7; D possibly corresponds to TRBD2 (6 bases). The sequenced sample was peripheral blood, obtained on day 0 of AZD1222 vaccination. CDR3 nucleotides: TGTGCCAGCAGCCAAGGCGGGATACCGGAGGAGCAGTACTTC. It is translated as CASSQGGIPEEQYF.